Presented here are 22 T cell receptor beta chains from one specimen sequenced in a study of cytomegalovirus exposure and HLA in healthy donors. With 60 Vbeta and 13 Jbeta primers, the PCR was carried out. Method: immunoSEQ multiplex PCR; TCRdb's copy keeps in-frame clones and lacks some. The sample includes some 160,000 clones, approximately 79% of them seen just once. The sequencing input was PBMCs. These receptors were taken from a male donor in good health and CMV-seronegative.

The chain employs TRBV6-5 and TRBJ1-2; TRBD1 is a possible D gene (6 bases). Germline-derived CDR1 and CDR2 are MNHEY and SVGAGI. V dropped 6 bases and J dropped 4 bases, with 12 bases sitting between them. The length of the CDR3 is 13 residues. In DNA, the CDR3 is TGTGCCAGCAGCCGGACAGCACCCTATGGCTACACCTTC. It encodes CASSRTAPYGYTF.

The chain is built from TRBV27 and TRBJ2-1; 9 bases agree with TRBD1. The CDR3 contains 15 residues. Germline V gene sequence: CDR1 MNHEY, CDR2 SMNVEV (reference sequence). V shed 4 bases, J shed 8 bases, and the junction held 9 bases outside the gene matches. The CDR3 DNA is TGTGCCAGCAGTTCGCCGGGACAGGGCCCCCATGAGCAGTTCTTC. Amino acids: CASSSPGQGPHEQFF.

The CDR3 DNA reads TGCGCCAGCACCCCGTCGGGGGGGAGGAACTACGAGCAGTACTTC. Amino acids: CASTPSGGRNYEQYF. The chain joins TRBV5-1 to TRBJ2-5; 8 nucleotides align to TRBD2. The end of the DNA fits TRBJ2-7 better, so the J call may be wrong. Per the germline V gene, CDR1 is SGHRS and CDR2 is YFSETQ. The CDR3 is 15 amino acids.

V usage is TRBV18 and J usage is TRBJ2-1; a weak D match, TRBD2 (5 bases). CDR3 length: 16 amino acids. Trimming took 3 bases from V and 8 from J, leaving 20 bases between them. Looked up from germline, CDR1 is KGHSH and CDR2 is LQKENI. The CDR3 coding sequence is TGTGCCAGCTCACCGGCGGGCGTTTCAGGCCTCGATGAGCAGTTCTTC. It yields the protein CASSPAGVSGLDEQFF.

V and J are TRBV6-1 and TRBJ2-7; tentatively, D is TRBD1 (6 bases). V lost 1 base and J 2 bases, leaving 12 bases between the germline ends. Germline V lookup: CDR1 MNHNS, CDR2 SASEGT. The CDR3 runs to 15 residues. The CDR3 protein is CASSEGMRGTYEQYF. CDR3 nucleotide sequence: TGTGCCAGCAGTGAAGGGATGAGGGGGACCTACGAGCAGTACTTC.

This clone was seen ten or more times. The chain uses TRBV6-1 and TRBJ2-5; TRBD1 matches at 9 bases. The V segment lost 1 base and the J segment 3 bases; nucleotides outside the gene matches: 3. Germline CDR1 and CDR2: MNHNS and SASEGT. The CDR3 contains 15 residues. CDR3 residues: CASSEGDREKETQYF. The CDR3 nucleotides read TGTGCCAGCAGTGAAGGGGACAGGGAAAAAGAGACCCAGTACTTC.

The chain has TRBV29-1 and TRBJ2-3, with D tentatively TRBD1 (5 bases). Germline V CDR1 and CDR2: SQVTM, ANQGSEA. V was clipped by 4 bases and J by 4 bases, with 9 bases between them. The CDR3 sequence is 12 residues long. CDR3 sequence reads: CSVAQGADTQYF. The CDR3 DNA reads as TGCAGCGTTGCCCAGGGCGCAGATACGCAGTATTTT.

The V and J genes are TRBV29-1 and TRBJ2-7; no clear D gene. Germline loops: CDR1 SQVTM, CDR2 ANQGSEA. The CDR3 has 11 residues. Trimming stripped 4 bases from V and 7 bases from J, with 11 bases between. Here the CDR3 DNA reads TGCAGCGTTGGACATTTACGAGAGCAGTACTTC. Translation gives CSVGHLREQYF.

The J gene is TRBJ1-2, the V gene TRBV2; 9 nucleotides line up with TRBD1. Per germline, CDR1 SNHLY and CDR2 FYNNEI. The ends lost 6 bases at V and 5 bases at J; junction bases unmatched: 7. The CDR3 has 14 amino acids. The CDR3 region is CASRVSGTGYGYTF. CDR3 DNA: TGTGCCAGCAGAGTATCCGGGACAGGGTATGGCTACACCTTC.

The chain uses TRBV7-9 and TRBJ2-7; D is possibly TRBD1 (6 bases). Trimming cost V 6 bases and J 5 bases, with 11 bases left between them. Germline CDR1 is SEHNR and CDR2 is FQNEAQ (reference sequence). The CDR3 spans 12 residues. The chain's CDR3 is CASSWDNHEQYF. The DNA of the CDR3 is TGTGCCAGCAGTTGGGACAACCACGAGCAGTACTTC. Full variable domain (missing parts from reference TRBV7-9 and TRBJ2-7): DTGVSQNPRHKITKRGQNVTFRCDPISEHNRLYWYRQTLGQGPEFLTYFQNEAQLEKSRLLSDRFSAERPKGSFSTLEIQRTEQGDSAMYLCASSWDNHEQYFGPGTRLTVT.

The rearrangement uses TRBV27 and TRBJ2-3, with a possible D match to TRBD2 (6 bases). This CDR3 has 15 residues. V dropped 1 base and J dropped 3 bases, with 11 bases sitting between them. CDR1 is MNHEY and CDR2 is SMNVEV in the germline V gene (reference sequence). In DNA, the CDR3 is TGTGCCAGCAGTTTATTGGGGACTCCGACAGATACGCAGTATTTT. Translated, it gives CASSLLGTPTDTQYF.

The chain is built from TRBV7-2 and TRBJ2-3, with 8 bases matching TRBD2. The CDR3 sequence is 15 residues long. V was clipped by 4 bases and J by 6 bases; unmatched bases: 9. CDR1 and CDR2 from the germline V gene are SGHTA and FQGNSA. The CDR3 sequence is CASSSRTSFADTQYF. The DNA of the CDR3 is TGTGCCAGCAGCTCTAGGACTAGCTTTGCGGATACGCAGTATTTT.

The chain recombines TRBV5-1 with TRBJ1-2; 7 nucleotides align to TRBD1. The germline CDR1 and CDR2 sequences are SGHRS and YFSETQ. The ends lost 4 bases at V and 8 bases at J; junction bases unmatched: 14. The CDR3 runs to 15 residues. CDR3 residues: CASSHNEGARSGYTF. CDR3 nucleotide sequence: TGCGCCAGCAGCCATAATGAGGGGGCCCGTTCGGGCTACACCTTC.

The chain couples TRBV30 to TRBJ2-1; D might be TRBD2 (6 bases). Trimming left V 1 base short and J 8 bases short, with 6 bases between. Germline loops: CDR1 GTSNPN, CDR2 SVGIG (reference sequence). This CDR3 contains 11 residues. Here the CDR3 reads CAWSGGDEQFF. The CDR3 DNA follows: TGTGCCTGGAGTGGGGGGGATGAGCAGTTCTTC.

This chain uses TRBV5-1 with TRBJ1-1; tentative D call: TRBD1 (6 bases). The CDR3 totals 14 residues. Germline CDR1 and CDR2: SGHRS and YFSETQ. The V end lost 0 bases, the J end lost 4 bases, and 10 bases lay between the germline ends. CDR3: CASSLETGRTEAFF. In nucleotides, the CDR3 is TGCGCCAGCAGCTTGGAAACAGGGCGCACTGAAGCTTTCTTT.

This chain links TRBV7-9 with TRBJ1-6; no definite D call. The V gene lost 5 bases and the J gene lost 0 bases, with 11 bases spanning the gap. CDR1 is SEHNR and CDR2 is FQNEAQ in the germline V gene (reference sequence). The CDR3 covers 16 residues. The CDR3 DNA follows: TGTGCCAGCAGCCCTAAAGGGAGCTCCTATAATTCACCCCTCCACTTT. Translated, it gives CASSPKGSSYNSPLHF.

The chain joins TRBV5-6 to TRBJ1-2; 11 bases fit TRBD1. CDR1 SGHDT and CDR2 YYEEEE come from the germline V gene. Trimming removed 4 bases from V and 7 bases from J; junction bases left unmatched: 6. This CDR3 spans 14 amino acids. The DNA for the CDR3 is TGTGCCAGCAGCCTATGGACAGGGGGCAGTGGCTACACCTTC. It encodes CASSLWTGGSGYTF.

The genes are TRBV18 and TRBJ2-7, with 8 bases identical to TRBD2. The DNA end is more similar to TRBJ2-1, so the J call may be wrong. The CDR3 loop spans 16 amino acids. Germline values: CDR1 KGHSH, CDR2 LQKENI. Here the CDR3 reads CASSPGAGALYNEQFF. CDR3 nucleotide sequence: TGTGCCAGCTCACCAGGAGCGGGGGCACTTTACAATGAGCAGTTCTTC.

This chain links TRBV29-1 with TRBJ2-7; TRBD2 is a possible D gene (5 bases). The CDR3 extends over 11 amino acids. CDR1 and CDR2 from the germline V gene are SQVTM and ANQGSEA. V shed 2 bases and J shed 7 bases, with 9 bases lying between them. The CDR3 is CSVESGYEQYF. The CDR3, as DNA: TGCAGCGTTGAATCGGGGTATGAGCAGTACTTC.

The gene calls are TRBV13 and TRBJ2-7; D perhaps matches TRBD2 (6 bases). The CDR3 length is 13 residues. The V gene lost 0 bases and the J gene lost 7 bases, with 10 bases spanning the gap. Germline loops: CDR1 PRHDT, CDR2 FYEKMQ (reference sequence). CDR3 in amino acids: CASSLGQSGEQYF. The CDR3 region has the DNA TGTGCCAGCAGCTTAGGGCAGAGCGGGGAGCAGTACTTC.

This clone occurred a few times. V and J are TRBV7-2 and TRBJ1-2; possibly TRBD1 for D (6 bases). V dropped 3 bases and J dropped 8 bases, with 25 bases sitting between them. Germline V gene data show CDR1 as SGHTA and CDR2 as FQGNSA. The CDR3 sequence is 17 residues long. CDR3 sequence reads: CASSFDHNTGPFIGYTF. For the CDR3, the DNA is TGTGCCAGCAGCTTTGACCACAACACAGGGCCATTTATCGGCTACACCTTC.

The chain couples TRBV10-3 to TRBJ2-1; the D gene is possibly TRBD1 (5 bases). CDR1 and CDR2 from the germline V gene are ENHRY and SYGVKD. This CDR3 contains 12 residues. V was trimmed by 0 bases and J by 13 bases, leaving 10 bases between them. CDR3 sequence (DNA): TGTGCCATCAGTGAGTCGAGTAGGGGTCAGTTCTTC. Protein: CAISESSRGQFF.